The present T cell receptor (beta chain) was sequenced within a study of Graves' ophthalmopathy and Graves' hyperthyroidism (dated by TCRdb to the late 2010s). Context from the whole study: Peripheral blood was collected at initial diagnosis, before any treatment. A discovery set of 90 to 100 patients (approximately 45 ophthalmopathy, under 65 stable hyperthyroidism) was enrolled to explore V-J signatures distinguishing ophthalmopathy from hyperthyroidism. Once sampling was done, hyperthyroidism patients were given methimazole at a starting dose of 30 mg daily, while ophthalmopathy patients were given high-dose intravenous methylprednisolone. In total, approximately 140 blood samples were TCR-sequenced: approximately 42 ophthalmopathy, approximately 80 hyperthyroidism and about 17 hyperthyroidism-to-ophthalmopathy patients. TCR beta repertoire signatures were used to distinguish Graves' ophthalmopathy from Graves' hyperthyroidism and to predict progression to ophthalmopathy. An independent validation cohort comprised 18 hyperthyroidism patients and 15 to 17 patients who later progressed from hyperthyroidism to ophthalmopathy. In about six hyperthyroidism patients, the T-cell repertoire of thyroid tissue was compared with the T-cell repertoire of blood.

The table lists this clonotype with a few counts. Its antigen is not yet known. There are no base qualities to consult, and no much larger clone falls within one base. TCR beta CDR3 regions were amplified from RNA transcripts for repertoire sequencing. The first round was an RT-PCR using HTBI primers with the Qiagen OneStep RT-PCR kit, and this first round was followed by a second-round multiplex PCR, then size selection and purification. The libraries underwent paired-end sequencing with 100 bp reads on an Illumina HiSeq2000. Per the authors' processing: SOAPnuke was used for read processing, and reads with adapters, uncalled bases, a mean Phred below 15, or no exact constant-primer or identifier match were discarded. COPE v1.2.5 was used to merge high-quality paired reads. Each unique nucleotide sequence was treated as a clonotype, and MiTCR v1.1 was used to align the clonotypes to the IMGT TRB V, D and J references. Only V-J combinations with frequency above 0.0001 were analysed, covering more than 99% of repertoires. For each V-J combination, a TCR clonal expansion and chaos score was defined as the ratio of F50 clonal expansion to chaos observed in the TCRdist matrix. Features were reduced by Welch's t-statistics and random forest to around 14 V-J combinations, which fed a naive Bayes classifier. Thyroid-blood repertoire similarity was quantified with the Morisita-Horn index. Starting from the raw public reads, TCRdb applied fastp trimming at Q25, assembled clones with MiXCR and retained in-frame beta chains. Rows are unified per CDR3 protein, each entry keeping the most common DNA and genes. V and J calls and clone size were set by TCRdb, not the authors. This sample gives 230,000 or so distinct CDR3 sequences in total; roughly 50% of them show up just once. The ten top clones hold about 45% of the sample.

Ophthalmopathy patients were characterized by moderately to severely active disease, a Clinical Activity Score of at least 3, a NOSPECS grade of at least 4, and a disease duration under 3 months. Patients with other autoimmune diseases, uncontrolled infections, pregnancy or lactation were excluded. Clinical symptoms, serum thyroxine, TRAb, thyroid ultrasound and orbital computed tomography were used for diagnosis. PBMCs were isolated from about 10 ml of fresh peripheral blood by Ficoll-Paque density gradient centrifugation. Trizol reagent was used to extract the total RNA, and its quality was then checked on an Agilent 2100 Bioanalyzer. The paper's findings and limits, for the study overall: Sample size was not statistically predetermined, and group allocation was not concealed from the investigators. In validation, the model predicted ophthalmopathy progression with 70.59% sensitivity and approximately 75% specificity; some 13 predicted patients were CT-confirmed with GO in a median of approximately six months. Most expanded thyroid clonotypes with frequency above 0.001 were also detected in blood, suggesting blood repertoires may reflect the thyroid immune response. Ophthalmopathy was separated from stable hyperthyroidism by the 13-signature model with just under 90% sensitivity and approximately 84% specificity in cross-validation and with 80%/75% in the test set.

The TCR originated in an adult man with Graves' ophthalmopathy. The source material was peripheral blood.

DNA sequence: TGTGCCAGCAGTTTCCCGAAAGGGGCAGGCATGAACACTGAAGCTTTCTTT. This yields the protein CASSFPKGAGMNTEAFF. The sequence links TRBV12-3 or TRBV12-4 to TRBJ1-1; TRBD1 is a weak D gene call, 5 bases matching. V and J lose 3 bases and 0 bases, and a span of 17 bases separates them. The CDR3 numbers 17 residues from cysteine through phenylalanine. Of all the DNA, just the CDR3 is kept, 51 bases in frame from base 1.